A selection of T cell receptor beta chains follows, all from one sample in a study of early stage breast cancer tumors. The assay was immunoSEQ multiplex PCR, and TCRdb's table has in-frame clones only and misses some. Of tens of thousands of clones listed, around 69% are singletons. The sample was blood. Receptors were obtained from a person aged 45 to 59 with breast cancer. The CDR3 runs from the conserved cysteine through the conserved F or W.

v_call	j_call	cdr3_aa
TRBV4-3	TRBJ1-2	CASSQVGQNYGYTF
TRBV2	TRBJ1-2	CASKDSPFYGYTF
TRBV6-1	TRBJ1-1	CASSEMITMNTEAFF
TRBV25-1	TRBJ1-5	CASSDSSIGTVSNQPQHF
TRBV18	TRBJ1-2	CASSEVTGGQGGYTF
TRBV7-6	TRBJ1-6	CASSLVGRESNSPLHF
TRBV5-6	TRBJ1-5	CASSTLRDRVGLGNQPQHF
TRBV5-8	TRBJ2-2	CASSVDTGELFF
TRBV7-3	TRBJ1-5	CASSPGPGPQHF
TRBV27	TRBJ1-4	CASTQSTGGGEKLFF
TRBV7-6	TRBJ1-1	CASSSGYTTEAFF
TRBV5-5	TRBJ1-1	CASSLSPSTEAFF
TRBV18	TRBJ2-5	CASSPKGKETQYF
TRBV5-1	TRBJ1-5	CASSFEGSGNQPQHF
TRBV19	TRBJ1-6	CASSNRQARGSPLHF
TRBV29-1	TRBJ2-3	CSVDGGGTSTDTQYF
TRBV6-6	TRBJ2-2	CASSYGLPGAGELFF
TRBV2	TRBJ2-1	CASTPLAGGRYNEQFF
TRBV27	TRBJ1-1	CASSLRGFNTEAFF
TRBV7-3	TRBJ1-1	CASSLLPGGQGRTEAFF
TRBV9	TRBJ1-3	CASSAGAYSGNTIYF
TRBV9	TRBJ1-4	CASSKRGKANEKLFF
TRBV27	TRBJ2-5	CASSLLGSTAAETQYF
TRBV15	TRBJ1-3	CATSHRDRRPGNTIYF
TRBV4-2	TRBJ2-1	CASSQTPGLAASLFF
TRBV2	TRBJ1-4	CASTPTGSTNEKLFF